This TCR beta chain was profiled in a study of persistence of HIV-infected CD4 T cells. This was the immunoSEQ version 4 assay in survey mode. Assay: immunoSEQ multiplex PCR; the TCRdb copy retains only in-frame clones and omits some. Of about 40,000 clones in the sample, about 84% were seen once. Overlapping HIV-1 Gag 15-mer peptides at 0.95 to 1 ug per peptide per mL were used. Memory cells lacking CD40L and CD69 with high CD45RO were sorted. Plasma HIV-1 RNA stayed below 50 copies/mL for at least 4 years. Inclusion required CMV-positive serology and CD4+ counts above 400 cells/uL. The CDR3 is 15 residues long. Concerning this clone itself: The antigen remains undetermined.

This sequence joins TRBV21-1 and TRBJ1-1; the table's D call, TRBD1, was not checked against the DNA. TRBV21-1 constitutes a pseudogene. The source of this sequence is an adult man with HIV who was CMV-seropositive. The sequencing used CD4+ T cells sorted from PBMCs after approximately 20-hour stimulation, collected from a patient who received antiretroviral therapy. CDR3: CASSATGTAAIMAFF. The CDR3 DNA reads TGTGCCAGCAGCGCCACCGGGACAGCCGCGATCATGGCTTTCTTT.